This T cell receptor beta chain was documented in a study of early T cells in non-severe SARS-CoV-2 infection (dated by TCRdb to 2020 to 2023). In terms of the full investigation: Because TCR sequencing was done on bulk RNA from unsorted whole blood, the alpha and beta chains could not be paired. The study at large found these results: VDJdb matching was skewed toward anti-spike CD8 responses, so virus-specific expansions were likely underestimated and private and CD4 specificities were missed.

Reading the germline V gene gives CDR1 SGHVS and CDR2 FQNEAQ. Taken from cysteine to phenylalanine, the CDR3 has 14 residues. Only the CDR3 region is kept as DNA, spanning 42 bases read in frame from base 1. Clipping removes 5 bases from V and 2 bases from J, with 3 as the unmatched junction base count. The study was a case-control design nested within a healthcare worker cohort in London, UK, with weekly nasopharyngeal swab PCR tests and blood sampling. Healthcare workers were recruited during the week of the UK lockdown, between 23 and 31 March 2020, and followed weekly for up to roughly 15 weeks. The library was prepared using 5' RACE. Sequencer: NextSeq 500. To correct for sequencing error and PCR bias, the TCR library protocol tagged individual cDNA molecules with unique molecular identifiers. TCR alpha and beta chains were both sequenced, and the abundances of alpha and beta sequences in each sample were closely correlated with each other. Per the authors' processing: Decombinator V4 was used to annotate the V gene, J gene and CDR3 of the TCR sequences. TCRs were defined as expanded if a significant change between any two time points was detected under a Poisson model with p below 0.0001. TCR abundances were normalised to the total number of TCRs sequenced in each sample and reported as counts per million. TRAV1-2 paired with TRAJ12, TRAJ20 or TRAJ33 defined MAIT TCRs, while TRAV10 paired with TRAJ18 defined iNKT TCRs. VDJdb, accessed 1 November 2021, was searched for CMV, EBV and SARS-CoV-2 annotated TCRs, excluding TCRs annotated for multiple antigens. The public sequencing data were trimmed at Q25 with fastp and processed into clonotypes with MiXCR by TCRdb, which kept only in-frame beta chains. CDR3 protein sequences are deduplicated, and each keeps its most common genes and DNA. TCRdb's processing, not the authors', yielded these V and J calls. Across this sample there are approximately 99,000 distinct CDR3 sequences, with 9.5% to 13% seen only once. 3% to 3.5% of the sample rests with the top ten.

This clonotype was picked up a small number of times. No antigen is known for it. There are no base qualities to consult, and no much larger clone falls within one base. The specimen sequenced was whole blood. The chain is assembled from TRBV7-8 and TRBJ2-7, with 10 bases matching TRBD2. The TCR comes from an adult who was a healthcare worker with PCR-confirmed SARS-CoV-2 infection or an uninfected control (not recorded which). The DNA sequence reads TGTGCCAGCAGCGAGCGGGAGGGGACCTACGAGCAGTACTTC. Its product reads: CASSEREGTYEQYF.